This T cell receptor (beta chain) comes out of a study of read filtering for tumor transcriptome and immune sequencing. Germline assignment: CDR1 SGHNT and CDR2 YENEEA. V was cut by 0 bases and J by 0 bases, with 12 bases left in between. The CDR3 is 16 residues long. Molecular barcoded adaptors covering alpha/delta and beta/gamma chains were used on roughly 400 ng RNA. Using its own MiXCR run on the reads, TCRdb lists one record per CDR3 protein. The sample shows around 65,000 distinct CDR3 sequences, about a fifth of them seen only once. Source material: a population of CD138-negative cells sorted from bone marrow. The chain recombines TRBV11-3 with TRBJ2-7; D is uncertain. This receptor was obtained from a donor aged 40 or older with multiple myeloma. CDR3 sequence: CASSLDGRTTSYEQYF. CDR3 sequence (DNA): TGTGCCAGCAGCTTAGACGGGCGGACCACCTCCTACGAGCAGTACTTC.